The next 29 T cell receptor beta chains were all read from a single sample in a study of blood T cell repertoires in COVID-19. Some clones are missing from TCRdb's copy, which holds only in-frame ones; the method was immunoSEQ multiplex PCR. The data hold some 87,000 clones, with roughly four fifths observed a single time. Material: peripheral blood. The receptors come from a human donor in a cohort sampled during active COVID-19.

This sequence joins TRBV13 and TRBJ2-7; TRBD1 matches at 9 bases. V lost 5 bases, J lost 6 bases, and 11 bases stayed unmatched. From germline, CDR1 is PRHDT and CDR2 FYEKMQ (reference sequence). CDR3 length: 15 amino acids. DNA for the CDR3: TGTGCCAGCAGCGCCCCCGGGACAGGGCCAGGCGAGCAGTACTTC. Its translation: CASSAPGTGPGEQYF.

A few counts support this clone. Relative to the germline gene, one junction end is altered; a read error may explain this. The CDR3 spells CASSYSLLTGQRTDF. CDR3 sequence (DNA): TGTGCCAGCAGTTACTCGTTACTGACCGGACAGCGCACGGATTTT. V gene TRBV6-6 combines with J gene TRBJ2-3; the D gene is possibly TRBD1 (6 bases). The germline V gene has CDR1 MNHNY and CDR2 SVGAGI (reference sequence). This CDR3 contains 15 residues.

This chain links TRBV3-1 (or the pseudogene TRBV3-2) with TRBJ1-2; possible D gene TRBD1, 5 bases. The CDR3 runs 15 residues. V lost 3 bases to trimming and J lost 2 bases, with 13 bases between them. Germline V gene data show CDR1 as LGHDT and CDR2 as YNNKEL (reference sequence). In nucleotides, the CDR3 is TGTGCCAGCAGCCAGAACCCGGGACTCAACTATGGCTACACCTTC. This codes for CASSQNPGLNYGYTF.

The genes are TRBV7-3 and TRBJ2-3, with 8 bases lining up with TRBD2. Per the germline V gene, CDR1 is SGHTA and CDR2 is FQGTGA. The CDR3 spans 15 residues. Trimming cost V 2 bases and J 3 bases; bases outside gene matches: 4. The CDR3 nucleotides are TGTGCCAGCAGCTTAGGGGGACTAGAGACAGATACGCAGTATTTT. Amino acids: CASSLGGLETDTQYF.

CDR3 sequence reads: CASSLGTSGGPTDTQYF. The CDR3 DNA follows: TGTGCCAGCAGCCTTGGGACTAGCGGGGGGCCCACAGATACGCAGTATTTT. The chain has TRBV7-9 and TRBJ2-3, with 15 bases fitting TRBD2. The CDR3 is made up of 17 amino acids. CDR1 and CDR2 (germline): SEHNR, FQNEAQ (reference sequence). Trimming cost V 5 bases and J 2 bases; bases outside gene matches: 5. Together with reference TRBV7-9 and TRBJ2-3, the CDR3 gives the full variable domain: DTGVSQNPRHKITKRGQNVTFRCDPISEHNRLYWYRQTLGQGPEFLTYFQNEAQLEKSRLLSDRFSAERPKGSFSTLEIQRTEQGDSAMYLCASSLGTSGGPTDTQYFGPGTRLTVL.

J is TRBJ2-7 and V is TRBV19, with TRBD1 matching 10 bases. J lost 4 bases, V lost 6 bases, and 6 bases had no gene match. The V gene's germline CDR1 is LNHDA and CDR2 SQIVND (reference sequence). This CDR3 comprises 14 residues. The CDR3 DNA follows: TGTGCCAGTAGGGGTCCGGGACAGGGGTACGAGCAGTACTTC. Its translation is CASRGPGQGYEQYF.

This clone has a handful of counts. The chain links TRBV29-1 to TRBJ1-2; D is ambiguous. Trimming took 5 bases from V and 8 from J, leaving 15 bases between them. The CDR3 consists of 12 residues. Germline V CDR1 and CDR2: SQVTM, ANQGSEA. CDR3 in DNA: TGCAGCGTTTTGAGCCGGGATTTAGGCTACACCTTC. Translated, it gives CSVLSRDLGYTF.

The CDR3 sequence: CASSATGNTEAFF. The CDR3 nucleotides read TGTGCCAGCAGCGCCACAGGGAACACTGAAGCTTTCTTT. The V call is TRBV7-3, the J call TRBJ1-1, with D possibly matching TRBD1 (5 bases). CDR3 length equals 13 residues. V was shortened by 5 bases and J by 1 base, with 8 bases between the two germline ends. CDR1 is SGHTA, CDR2 FQGTGA, per germline.

The V call is TRBV10-3, the J call TRBJ1-6, with D perhaps matching TRBD1 (5 bases). The V gene's germline CDR1 is ENHRY and CDR2 SYGVKD. The CDR3 runs 14 residues. V lost 2 bases and J lost 6, with 8 bases in between. The CDR3 is CAISEETVNSPLHF. The CDR3 DNA follows: TGTGCCATCAGTGAGGAGACAGTTAATTCACCCCTCCACTTT.

The chain couples TRBV7-3 to TRBJ2-3; a possible D gene is TRBD2 (5 bases). Trimming left V 5 bases short and J 11 bases short, with 17 bases between. Germline lookup yields CDR1 SGHTA and CDR2 FQGTGA. The CDR3 length is 13 residues. The CDR3: CASSETGGSGQYF. The DNA for the CDR3 is TGTGCCAGCAGCGAGACTGGAGGTAGTGGGCAGTATTTT.

The CDR3 sequence: CASSPASGGIAYEQYF. CDR3 DNA sequence: TGTGCCAGCTCACCAGCTAGCGGGGGGATCGCCTACGAGCAGTACTTC. This rearrangement joins TRBV18 to TRBJ2-7; 11 bases line up with TRBD2. CDR1 and CDR2 from the germline V gene are KGHSH and LQKENI. The CDR3 is 16 residues long. V shed 2 bases, J shed 2 bases, and the junction held 5 bases outside the gene matches.

This rearrangement joins TRBV6-5 to TRBJ1-2; 7 nucleotides agree with TRBD1. Germline CDR1 is MNHEY and CDR2 is SVGAGI. The CDR3 totals 15 residues. V shed 5 bases and J 4 bases; nucleotides not matched to a gene: 10. CDR3 coding DNA: TGTGCCAGCAGTAACCACCGGGACAGTGGCTATGGCTACACCTTC. It translates to CASSNHRDSGYGYTF.

This clone showed up just once. V gene TRBV3-1 (or the pseudogene TRBV3-2) combines with J gene TRBJ2-2; 14 bases match TRBD2. The CDR3 spans 15 residues. Per the germline V gene, CDR1 is LGHDT and CDR2 is YNNKEL (reference sequence). Germline trimming cut 6 bases from V and 6 bases from J; bases unmatched to any gene: 3. The CDR3: CASSRLAGGPGELFF. CDR3 in DNA: TGTGCCAGCAGTCGACTAGCGGGGGGGCCCGGGGAGCTGTTTTTT.

The chain links TRBV5-1 to TRBJ1-6, with D hard to call. Per the germline V gene, CDR1 is SGHRS and CDR2 is YFSETQ. With 0 bases removed from V and 9 bases from J, the gap between germline ends came to 7 bases. There are 13 residues in the CDR3. The CDR3, as DNA: TGCGCCAGCAGCTTGGCCGGGATTTCACCCCTCCACTTT. Protein product: CASSLAGISPLHF.

The chain joins TRBV2 to TRBJ1-2; TRBD1 aligns across 10 bases. CDR1 and CDR2 (germline): SNHLY, FYNNEI. CDR3 length: 14 amino acids. With V trimmed by 8 bases and J by 6 bases, 9 bases remained unmatched. The CDR3 coding sequence is TGTGCCAGCGAGGGTCGACAGGGGGCGGATGGCTACACCTTC. Translated: CASEGRQGADGYTF. The entire variable domain, with the rest obtained from reference TRBV2 and TRBJ1-2, is as follows: EPEVTQTPSHQVTQMGQEVILRCVPISNHLYFYWYRQILGQKVEFLVSFYNNEISEKSEIFDDQFSVERPDGSNFTLKIRSTKLEDSAMYFCASEGRQGADGYTFGSGTRLTVV.

The genes are TRBV11-2 and TRBJ2-3, with 10 bases matching TRBD2. V trimming: 5 bases; J trimming: 1 base; junction bases outside the gene matches: 6. The CDR3 is 16 residues long. Germline CDR1 reads SGHAT; CDR2 reads FQNNGV. The CDR3 is CASSPLAGGRTDTQYF. CDR3 nucleotide sequence: TGTGCCAGCAGCCCTTTAGCGGGGGGCCGCACAGATACGCAGTATTTT.

V usage is TRBV29-1 and J usage is TRBJ2-7; 9 bases match TRBD1. V lost 4 bases, J lost 2 bases, and 3 bases stayed unmatched. Germline V lookup: CDR1 SQVTM, CDR2 ANQGSEA. The CDR3 extends over 13 amino acids. CDR3 nucleotide sequence: TGCAGCGTTGCCTGGACAGGGGCCTACGAGCAGTACTTC. Its translation: CSVAWTGAYEQYF.

The V gene is TRBV28, the J gene TRBJ1-5, with D hard to call. Germline values: CDR1 MDHEN, CDR2 SYDVKM. The CDR3 totals 15 residues. The V gene lost 2 bases and the J gene lost 1 base, with 9 bases spanning the gap. The CDR3 region is CASSLPSGSNQPQHF. The CDR3 DNA is TGTGCCAGCAGTTTACCGTCGGGGAGCAATCAGCCCCAGCATTTT.

The CDR3 reads CASSGMLDTQYF. DNA for the CDR3: TGTGCCAGCTCCGGGATGTTGGATACGCAGTATTTT. The chain uses TRBV18 and TRBJ2-3; tentative D call: TRBD2 (5 bases). The CDR3 consists of 12 residues. Germline V gene lookup returns CDR1 KGHSH and CDR2 LQKENI. Trimming cost V 6 bases and J 6 bases, with 10 bases left between them.

This rearrangement joins TRBV24-1 to TRBJ2-7, with D possibly being TRBD1 (6 bases). V gave up 7 bases and J gave up 5 bases, with 14 bases separating them. The CDR3 runs to 13 residues. CDR1 and CDR2 from the germline V gene are KGHDR and SFDVKD. The CDR3 spells CATSPTGFHEQYF. The CDR3 DNA reads as TGTGCCACCAGCCCCACAGGGTTCCACGAGCAGTACTTC.

The chain uses TRBV19 and TRBJ1-5; D perhaps matches TRBD1 (6 bases). This CDR3 region has 14 residues. V lost 6 bases and J 3 bases, leaving 12 bases between the germline ends. Per the germline V gene, CDR1 is LNHDA and CDR2 is SQIVND (reference sequence). The CDR3 coding sequence is TGTGCCAGTAGGTTGACAGGCAACAATCAGCCCCAGCATTTT. Translated, it gives CASRLTGNNQPQHF.

This chain connects TRBV4-2 to TRBJ2-3; TRBD2 matches at 8 bases. Germline lookup yields CDR1 LGHNA and CDR2 YNFKEQ. CDR3 length: 18 amino acids. V lost 1 base to trimming and J lost 1 base; unmatched junction nucleotides: 10. CDR3 amino acids: CASSQVGGGLVRTDTQYF. The DNA of the CDR3 is TGTGCCAGCAGCCAAGTCGGGGGGGGTCTAGTGCGCACAGATACGCAGTATTTT.

This clone was seen once. The rearrangement links TRBV10-3 to TRBJ1-5; weak D call: TRBD1 (6 bases). Germline V gives CDR1 ENHRY, CDR2 SYGVKD. The CDR3 runs 14 residues. Trimming took 4 bases from V and 4 from J, leaving 11 bases between them. As DNA, the CDR3 is TGTGCCATCAGTGGGACAGAAAAAAATCAGCCCCAGCATTTT. It specifies CAISGTEKNQPQHF.

This chain joins TRBV5-1 and TRBJ2-7; 15 bases align to TRBD2. Unmatched junction bases numbered 3, after V lost 3 bases and J lost 5 bases. The CDR3 loop spans 15 amino acids. CDR1 is SGHRS and CDR2 is YFSETQ in the germline V gene. This CDR3 reads CASSWTSGGAHEQYF. Written as DNA, the CDR3 is TGCGCCAGCAGCTGGACTAGCGGGGGGGCCCACGAGCAGTACTTC.

The J gene is TRBJ1-5, the V gene TRBV7-2, with unresolved D. The CDR3 has 14 residues. V was shortened by 1 base and J by 6 bases, with 10 bases between the two germline ends. Germline CDR1 reads SGHTA; CDR2 reads FQGNSA. The CDR3 DNA is TGTGCCAGCAGCTTAGTGTCAGTCTCTCAGCCCCAGCATTTT. It translates to CASSLVSVSQPQHF.

The chain links TRBV5-8 to TRBJ1-1, with TRBD1 as a possible D gene (6 bases). The CDR3 covers 15 residues. With 5 bases removed from V and 0 bases from J, the gap between germline ends came to 14 bases. Germline-derived CDR1 and CDR2 are SGHTS and YDEGEE. CDR3 protein: CASRKTGLLNTEAFF. As DNA, the CDR3 is TGTGCCAGCAGAAAGACAGGTCTGCTGAACACTGAAGCTTTCTTT.

The chain has TRBV7-3 and TRBJ2-1; possibly TRBD2 for D (5 bases). V was cut by 3 bases and J by 6 bases, with 15 bases left in between. Germline CDR1 and CDR2: SGHTA and FQGTGA. The CDR3 length is 15 residues. The CDR3 sequence: CASSFPLAGVNEQFF. The CDR3 coding sequence is TGTGCCAGCAGCTTTCCGCTAGCCGGGGTCAATGAGCAGTTCTTC.

The chain has TRBV11-2 and TRBJ2-7; tentatively, D is TRBD2 (6 bases). V was clipped by 0 bases and J by 1 base, with 13 bases between them. The CDR3 extends over 16 amino acids. CDR1 is SGHAT, CDR2 FQNNGV, per germline. In DNA form, the CDR3 reads TGTGCCAGCAGCTTAGATCAGGCCCGGGGGTCCTACGAGCAGTACTTC. It specifies CASSLDQARGSYEQYF.

V usage is TRBV2 and J usage is TRBJ2-7, with 7 positions matching TRBD1. With 1 base clipped from V and 4 bases from J, the junction kept 7 bases outside the gene matches. CDR3 length equals 15 residues. Germline CDR1 SNHLY, CDR2 FYNNEI. The CDR3 coding sequence is TGTGCCAGCAGTGAAGAAGAGGACAGGCTTTACGAGCAGTACTTC. Residues: CASSEEEDRLYEQYF.